This TCR beta chain was identified during a study of CD8 T cells in ankylosing spondylitis. Making the TCR beta libraries involved quantitative 5'-RACE with molecular barcodes. Via MiXCR, TCRdb re-called the 5' RACE reads, giving one row per CDR3 protein. The table shows approximately 100,000 distinct CDR3 sequences, with about 7.7% occurring only once. This clonotype showed up many times. Its cognate antigen is unknown. Study outcomes and limitations: In ankylosing spondylitis blood, a motif of seven or eight highly homologous TCR beta variants appeared characteristic. Some of these motif variants have turned up before, in reports on reactive arthritis synovial fluid and blood.

J was trimmed by 7 bases and V by 3 bases; bases with no gene match: 1. This CDR3 is 14 amino acids long. Input material: blood, either unsorted or a sorted T cell fraction (not recorded which). V gene TRBV12-3 or TRBV12-4 combines with J gene TRBJ1-6; TRBD1 agrees at 9 bases. The receptor was isolated from a male donor with ankylosing spondylitis or in good health (not recorded which). The CDR3 coding sequence is TGTGCCAGCAGTTTCGGACAGGGGAATTCACCCCTCCACTTT. The encoded protein is CASSFGQGNSPLHF.